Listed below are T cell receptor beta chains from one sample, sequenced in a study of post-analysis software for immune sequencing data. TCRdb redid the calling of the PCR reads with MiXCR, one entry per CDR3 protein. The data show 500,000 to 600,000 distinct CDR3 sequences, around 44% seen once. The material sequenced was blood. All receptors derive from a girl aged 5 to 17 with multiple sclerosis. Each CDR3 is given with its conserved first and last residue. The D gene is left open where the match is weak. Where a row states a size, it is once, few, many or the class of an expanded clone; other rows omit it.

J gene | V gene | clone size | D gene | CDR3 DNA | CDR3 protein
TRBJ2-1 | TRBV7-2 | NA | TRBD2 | TGTGCCAGCAGCCCCTCCGGGACTAGTTCCTACAATGAGCAGTTCTTC | CASSPSGTSSYNEQFF
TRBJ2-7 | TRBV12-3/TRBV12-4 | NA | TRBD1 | TGTGCCAGCGCTCGGGACAGGGAGCACTACGAGCAGTACTTC | CASARDREHYEQYF
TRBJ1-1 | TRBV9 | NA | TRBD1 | TGTGCCAGCAGCGTAACCCTCTACACCGGGACAGGGGTCACTGAAGCTTTCTTT | CASSVTLYTGTGVTEAFF
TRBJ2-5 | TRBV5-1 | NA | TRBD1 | TGCGCCAGCAGCTCCATCGGTACAGGGGGTCTCCAAGAGACCCAGTACTTC | CASSSIGTGGLQETQYF
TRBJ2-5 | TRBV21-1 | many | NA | TGTGCCAGCAGTGCGACAGGGGGTCCCCTTTTCCAAGAGACCCAGTACTTC | CASSATGGPLFQETQYF
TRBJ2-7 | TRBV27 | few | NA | TGTGCCAGCTTTAAGGGGCGAGGCGGAGGAGCCTACGAGCAGTACTTC | CASFKGRGGGAYEQYF
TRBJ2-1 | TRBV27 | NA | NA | TGTGCCAGCAGTTTAAGGCAGGGGCGTGGGGAGCAGTTCTTC | CASSLRQGRGEQFF
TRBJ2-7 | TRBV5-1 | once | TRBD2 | TGCGCCAGCAGCCCCTCCTCGACTAGCGGGAGCTACGAGCAGTACTTC | CASSPSSTSGSYEQYF
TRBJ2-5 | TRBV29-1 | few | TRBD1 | TGCAGCGGGGACAGGGCTTTGGGGGAGACCCAGTACTTC | CSGDRALGETQYF
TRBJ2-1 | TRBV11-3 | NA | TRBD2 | TGTGCCAGCAGCTTAGCCCAGCGACTAGCGGTCGAGAACCAGAACAATGAGCAGTTCTTC | CASSLAQRLAVENQNNEQFF
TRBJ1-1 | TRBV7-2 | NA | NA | TGTGCCAGCAGCCTAGGGCTTCTGAACACTGAAGCTTTCTTT | CASSLGLLNTEAFF
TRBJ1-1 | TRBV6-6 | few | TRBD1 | TGTGCCAGCAGTTACTCTCAGGGGGGAGCTTTCTTT | CASSYSQGGAFF
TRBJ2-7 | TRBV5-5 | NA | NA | TGTGCCAGCAGCTTGTACAGGGCGTCCAACGAGCAGTACTTC | CASSLYRASNEQYF
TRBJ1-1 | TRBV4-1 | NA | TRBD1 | TGCGCCAGCAGCCCAGGACAGGGGAGCACTGAAGCTTTCTTT | CASSPGQGSTEAFF
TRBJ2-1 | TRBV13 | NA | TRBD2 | TGTGCCAGCAAACGGACTAGCGGCCTCACTTCGCAGTTCTTC | CASKRTSGLTSQFF
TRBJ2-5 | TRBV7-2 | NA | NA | TGTGCCAGCAGCCCATTAGGTGGGACCCAGTACTTC | CASSPLGGTQYF
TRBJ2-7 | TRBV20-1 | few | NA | TGCAGTGCTAGAGATATCGGATACTACGAGCAGTACTTC | CSARDIGYYEQYF
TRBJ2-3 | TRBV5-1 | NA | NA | TGCGCCAGCAGCTCGGGGGGCAGCGGGAGCACAGATACGCAGTATTTT | CASSSGGSGSTDTQYF
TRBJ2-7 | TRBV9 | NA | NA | TGTGCCAGCAGCGTAGAAGTGAACTCCTACGAGCAGTACTTC | CASSVEVNSYEQYF
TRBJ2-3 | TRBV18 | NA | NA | TGTGCCAGCTCACCAAACCAGCCCCGACGGGGCACAGATACGCAGTATTTT | CASSPNQPRRGTDTQYF
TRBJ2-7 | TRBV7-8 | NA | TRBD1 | TGTGCCAGCTTGGGACAGGGGATCACCTACGAGCAGTACTTC | CASLGQGITYEQYF
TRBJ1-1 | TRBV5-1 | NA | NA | TGCGCCAGCAGCTTGGAGCCTCGGGCTGAAGCTTTCTTT | CASSLEPRAEAFF